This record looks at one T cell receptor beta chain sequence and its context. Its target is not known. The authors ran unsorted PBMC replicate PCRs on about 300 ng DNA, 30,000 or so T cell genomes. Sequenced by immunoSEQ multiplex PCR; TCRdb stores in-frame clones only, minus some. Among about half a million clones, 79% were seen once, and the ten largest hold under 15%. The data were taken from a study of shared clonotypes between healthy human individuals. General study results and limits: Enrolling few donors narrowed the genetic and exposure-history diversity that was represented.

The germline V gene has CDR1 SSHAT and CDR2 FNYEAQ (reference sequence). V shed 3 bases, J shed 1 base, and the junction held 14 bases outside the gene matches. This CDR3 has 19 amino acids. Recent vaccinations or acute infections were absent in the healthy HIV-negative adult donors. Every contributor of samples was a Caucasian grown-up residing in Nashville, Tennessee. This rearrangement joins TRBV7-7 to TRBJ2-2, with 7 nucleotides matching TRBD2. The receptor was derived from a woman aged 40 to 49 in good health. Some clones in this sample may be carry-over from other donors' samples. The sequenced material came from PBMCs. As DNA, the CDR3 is TGTGCCAGCAGCTTCCGCCCTTGGGGGGGAGCGGGGAACACCGGGGAGCTGTTTTTT. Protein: CASSFRPWGGAGNTGELFF.